Listed here is a single T cell receptor beta chain. Its antigen remains unknown. This specimen comes from a study of T cell responses to AZD1222 COVID-19 vaccine. The data were produced by immunoSEQ multiplex PCR, yet TCRdb's version contains in-frame clones alone and is incomplete. The sample includes over 25,000 clones, around 80% of them seen just once. Trimming removed 4 bases from V and 3 bases from J, with 5 bases in between. This CDR3 is built from 12 residues. Germline CDR1 LNHDA, CDR2 SQIVND (reference sequence). Study results and caveats: The study found Spike-specific TCR breadth and depth rose after two AZD1222 doses.

The sample was peripheral blood, taken on day 0 of AZD1222 vaccination. This TCR was sampled from an adult in good health. The rearrangement joins TRBV19 to TRBJ2-3, with D uncertain. DNA of the CDR3: TGTGCCAGTAGTACTGAAACAGATACGCAGTATTTT. As protein: CASSTETDTQYF.